The 15 T cell receptor beta chains below come from one sample, sequenced in a study of blood T cell repertoires in COVID-19. Using immunoSEQ multiplex PCR, the repertoire was profiled, and TCRdb retains in-frame clones only, with some absent. The data hold about 300,000 clones, with around 88% observed a single time. Material for sequencing was peripheral blood. Receptors originate from a woman in her twenties or thirties who had recovered from COVID-19.

The CDR3 region is CASSPLLGEPLHF. The CDR3 bases are TGTGCCAGCTCACCACTTCTCGGGGAACCTTTGCATTTT. The chain joins TRBV18 to TRBJ1-5; D not certain. The CDR3 consists of 13 residues. From germline, CDR1 is KGHSH and CDR2 LQKENI. The V end lost 1 base, the J end lost 15 bases, and 16 bases lay between the germline ends.

V usage is TRBV6-2 or TRBV6-3 and J usage is TRBJ2-5; TRBD1 agrees at 7 bases. Germline-derived CDR1 and CDR2 are MNHEY and SVGEGT. V lost 5 bases to trimming and J lost 5 bases; unmatched junction nucleotides: 11. This CDR3 comprises 15 residues. The chain's CDR3 is CASSLFQGGEETQYF. The CDR3 nucleotides are TGTGCCAGCAGTCTCTTTCAAGGGGGCGAGGAGACCCAGTACTTC.

The chain recombines TRBV28 with TRBJ1-6; D is ambiguous. Trimming took off 1 base at V and 13 bases at J, with 14 bases between the two ends. This CDR3 has 14 amino acids. From germline, CDR1 is MDHEN and CDR2 SYDVKM. CDR3 bases: TGTGCCAGCAGTTTATACGGCGGCGGAGGGCCCCTCCACTTT. Translated: CASSLYGGGGPLHF.

V and J are TRBV6-2 or TRBV6-3 and TRBJ2-7; 7 bases match TRBD2. Germline CDR1 reads MNHEY; CDR2 reads SVGEGT. The CDR3 totals 16 residues. Losses at the gene ends were 0 bases for V and 3 bases for J; bases not matched to a gene: 8. The CDR3 is CASSYSIERGDYEQYF. As DNA, the CDR3 is TGTGCCAGCAGTTACTCGATTGAGCGGGGTGACTACGAGCAGTACTTC.

This sequence joins TRBV6-5 and TRBJ2-1, with 10 bases identical to TRBD2. The V gene end was trimmed by 10 bases and the J gene end by 3 bases; junction bases not matched to a gene: 3. Germline loops: CDR1 MNHEY, CDR2 SVGAGI. CDR3 length equals 13 residues. DNA of the CDR3: TGTGCCACTGCTAGCGGGGGCTACAATGAGCAGTTCTTC. It translates to CATASGGYNEQFF.

V and J are TRBV7-9 and TRBJ2-3, with 8 bases identical to TRBD2. Looked up from germline, CDR1 is SEHNR and CDR2 is FQNEAQ (reference sequence). Unmatched junction bases numbered 10, after V lost 1 base and J lost 4 bases. This CDR3 contains 17 residues. The DNA for the CDR3 is TGTGCCAGCAGCTTAGACTTCTCTGCGGGGGGCTCAGATACGCAGTATTTT. Translation: CASSLDFSAGGSDTQYF.

The chain is built from TRBV7-2 and TRBJ2-3, with TRBD1 matching 7 bases. From germline, CDR1 is SGHTA and CDR2 FQGNSA. The CDR3 is 15 residues long. J lost 2 bases, V lost 1 base, and 3 bases had no gene match. CDR3 nucleotides: TGTGCCAGCAGCTTAGTAGGGGGCCCCACAGATACGCAGTATTTT. This gives the protein CASSLVGGPTDTQYF.

This CDR3 reads CASEDRAYNEQFF. For the CDR3, the DNA is TGTGCCAGTGAGGACAGAGCCTACAATGAGCAGTTCTTC. V is TRBV19 and J is TRBJ2-1; possible D gene TRBD1, 6 bases. The germline gives CDR1 LNHDA, CDR2 SQIVND (reference sequence). Deletions cut 8 bases from V and 2 bases from J, with 10 bases between. CDR3 length: 13 residues.

The chain carries TRBV18 and TRBJ1-1, with 9 bases identical to TRBD1. The CDR3 contains 16 residues. The ends lost 3 bases at V and 2 bases at J; junction bases unmatched: 7. CDR1 is KGHSH, CDR2 LQKENI, per germline. The CDR3 spells CASSPRRTGENTEAFF. The CDR3 DNA follows: TGTGCCAGCTCACCCCGGAGGACAGGGGAAAACACTGAAGCTTTCTTT.

The chain is built from TRBV19 and TRBJ2-7; D remains ambiguous. V shed 3 bases and J shed 3 bases, with 9 bases lying between them. Germline V gene data show CDR1 as LNHDA and CDR2 as SQIVND (reference sequence). This CDR3 contains 13 residues. This CDR3 is CASSMVGDYEQYF. The CDR3 DNA is TGTGCCAGTAGTATGGTCGGAGACTACGAGCAGTACTTC.

The chain recombines TRBV19 with TRBJ2-1, with D possibly matching TRBD2 (5 bases). V was cut by 3 bases and J by 2 bases, with 11 bases left in between. The CDR3 has 15 residues. Germline V gene sequence: CDR1 LNHDA, CDR2 SQIVND (reference sequence). CDR3 residues: CASSISGHAYNEQFF. DNA for the CDR3: TGTGCCAGTAGTATCAGCGGTCATGCCTACAATGAGCAGTTCTTC. Full variable domain (remainder filled in from reference TRBV19 and TRBJ2-1): DGGITQSPKYLFRKEGQNVTLSCEQNLNHDAMYWYRQDPGQGLRLIYYSQIVNDFQKGDIAEGYSVSREKKESFPLTVTSAQKNPTAFYLCASSISGHAYNEQFFGPGTRLTVL.

The rearrangement links TRBV2 to TRBJ1-5; maybe TRBD1 (6 bases). From germline, CDR1 is SNHLY and CDR2 FYNNEI. The CDR3 loop spans 15 amino acids. The V gene lost 4 bases and the J gene lost 0 bases, with 10 bases spanning the gap. The CDR3 reads CASSATGYSNQPQHF. CDR3 sequence (DNA): TGTGCCAGCAGTGCGACAGGATATAGCAATCAGCCCCAGCATTTT.

V is TRBV7-9 and J is TRBJ2-7, with 8 nucleotides matching TRBD1. V shed 6 bases and J 1 base; nucleotides not matched to a gene: 8. The CDR3 runs to 15 residues. CDR1 and CDR2 (germline): SEHNR, FQNEAQ (reference sequence). The CDR3 nucleotides read TGTGCCAGCAGACACTACACAGGGGGGTCCTACGAGCAGTACTTC. Translation: CASRHYTGGSYEQYF.

This clone was observed a few times. The rearrangement uses TRBV28 and TRBJ2-1, with 11 bases fitting TRBD2. V lost 8 bases and J lost 1; bases outside the gene matches: 7. The CDR3 totals 16 residues. Germline V gives CDR1 MDHEN, CDR2 SYDVKM. Here the CDR3 reads CASHSGGANSYNEQFF. Here the CDR3 DNA reads TGTGCCAGCCATAGCGGGGGGGCGAATTCCTACAATGAGCAGTTCTTC. The variable domain in full, completed from reference TRBV28 and TRBJ2-1, reads DVKVTQSSRYLVKRTGEKVFLECVQDMDHENMFWYRQDPGLGLRLIYFSYDVKMKEKGDIPEGYSVSREKKERFSLILESASTNQTSMYLCASHSGGANSYNEQFFGPGTRLTVL.

The V and J genes are TRBV28 and TRBJ2-7, with 7 bases that match TRBD1. Germline loops: CDR1 MDHEN, CDR2 SYDVKM. Trimming at V came to 7 bases and at J to 2 bases, leaving 8 bases not matched to a gene. The CDR3 covers 14 residues. The CDR3 protein is CASTPTGPPYEQYF. The CDR3 bases are TGTGCCAGCACCCCGACAGGGCCACCCTACGAGCAGTACTTC. The whole variable domain, filled in from reference TRBV28 and TRBJ2-7, reads DVKVTQSSRYLVKRTGEKVFLECVQDMDHENMFWYRQDPGLGLRLIYFSYDVKMKEKGDIPEGYSVSREKKERFSLILESASTNQTSMYLCASTPTGPPYEQYFGPGTRLTVT.